In this sample, the clone carrying this T cell receptor beta chain turned up many times. Its antigen is not known. The data originate from a study of T cell repertoires in cytomegalovirus infection. Study-wide context: Both a matching HLA type and CMV infection were indicated by public TCR beta signatures. General study findings and limits: Dominating the ex vivo response were TCR beta clonotypes that were CMV-specific and HLA-C-restricted. The cumulative frequency of public TCR beta families identified carriers of CMV plus the relevant HLA.

TCRdb called the reads again in MiXCR, with one record for every CDR3 protein. The sample records about 770,000 distinct CDR3 sequences, almost 30% being singletons. The germline CDR1 and CDR2 sequences are MNHEY and SMNVEV (reference sequence). The CDR3 covers 14 residues. V was trimmed by 6 bases and J by 0 bases, leaving 6 bases between them. This material consisted of cultured CD8+ T cells from PBMCs, taken from culture after CMV antigen stimulation. This TCR was recovered from a human donor in good health (CMV status not recorded). Some clones in this sample may be carry-over from other donors' samples. The J gene is TRBJ2-6, the V gene TRBV27; D gene ambiguous. The CDR3 here is CASSSFSGANVLTF. DNA for the CDR3: TGTGCCAGCAGCTCCTTCTCTGGGGCCAACGTCCTGACTTTC.